The clone carrying this TCR beta chain was detected a few times. What it binds is unknown. Assay used: immunoSEQ multiplex PCR; TCRdb lists only in-frame clones, some missing. This sample has about 350,000 clones, with approximately 86% found just once. The data belong to a study of Ad26.COV2.S vaccination and SARS-CoV-2 variants. General study results and limits: Vaccinees reportedly had broad spike-specific CD8+ and CD4+ T cell responses.

As for treatment: some 19 received Ad26.COV2.S at low or high dose, single or two shots; 5 received placebo; per-sample allocation not given. Collection of the samples took place on day 63 after the first injection of vaccine or placebo. Germline-derived CDR1 and CDR2 are MDHEN and SYDVKM. V was pared by 6 bases and J by 4 bases, with 16 bases between. The CDR3 has 15 amino acids. The TCR originated in a person between 18 and 65 years old who received the Ad26.COV2.S COVID-19 vaccine or a placebo. The material sequenced was peripheral blood, taken in a trial of Ad26.COV2.S vaccine versus placebo. This chain connects TRBV28 to TRBJ1-3; a possible D gene is TRBD1 (6 bases). In DNA form, the CDR3 reads TGTGCCAGCAGCTTGGACAGTTCGAGGGGAAACACCATATATTTT. This encodes CASSLDSSRGNTIYF.